This T cell receptor (beta chain) was sequenced during a study of quantifying T cell responses using KT2 cells. About the study: Reverse transcription used primers in the TCR alpha and beta constant regions. Estimated efficiency of the T4 ligation step was above 8.5% under optimum conditions.

An oligo carrying a UMI was ligated to the cDNA 3' end. An equimolar mix of RC1.1 and RC1.2 primed the beta chain across TRBC1 and TRBC2. TCRdb reprocessed the UMI-ligation and nested PCR reads via MiXCR and lists one record per CDR3 protein. Of tens of thousands of distinct CDR3 sequences in the sample, under 7.5% are singletons; the top ten hold about a sixth. This clonotype was detected many times. CDR1 is ENHRY, CDR2 SYGVKD, per germline. CDR3 size: 13 residues. V was trimmed by 4 bases and J by 7 bases, leaving 13 bases between them. The J gene is TRBJ1-2, the V gene TRBV10-3; no firm D call. Source material: PBMCs spiked with cells of the T cell clone KT2. The sequence was collected from a human donor. This chain's CDR3 is CAISVPRVAGYTF. CDR3 DNA sequence: TGTGCCATCAGTGTCCCCCGAGTTGCTGGCTACACCTTC.